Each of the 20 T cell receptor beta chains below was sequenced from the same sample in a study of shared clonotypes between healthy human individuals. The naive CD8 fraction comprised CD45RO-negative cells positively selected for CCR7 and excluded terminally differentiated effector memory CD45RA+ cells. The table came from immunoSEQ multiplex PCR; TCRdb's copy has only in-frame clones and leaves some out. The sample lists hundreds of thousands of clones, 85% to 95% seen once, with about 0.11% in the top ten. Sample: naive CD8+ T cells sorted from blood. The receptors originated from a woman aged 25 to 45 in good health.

The CDR3: CASSSDMLGEQFF. The CDR3 region has the DNA TGCGCCAGCAGCTCAGACATGCTCGGTGAGCAGTTCTTC. The chain links TRBV5-1 to TRBJ2-1; D remains ambiguous. In germline, CDR1 is SGHRS, CDR2 YFSETQ. CDR3 length equals 13 residues. V gave up 3 bases and J gave up 9 bases, with 13 bases separating them.

This CDR3 reads CASSWAPSPTYEQYF. The CDR3 DNA follows: TGTGCCAGCAGCTGGGCTCCTTCCCCAACCTACGAGCAGTACTTC. The rearrangement joins TRBV5-4 to TRBJ2-7, with D hard to call. Germline loops: CDR1 SGHNT, CDR2 YYREEE (reference sequence). Trimming stripped 3 bases from V and 2 bases from J, with 15 bases between. This CDR3 is 15 amino acids long. Looking up the rest from reference TRBV5-4 and TRBJ2-7 gives the full variable domain: ETGVTQSPTHLIKTRGQQVTLRCSSQSGHNTVSWYQQALGQGPQFIFQYYREEENGRGNFPPRFSGLQFPNYSSELNVNALELDDSALYLCASSWAPSPTYEQYFGPGTRLTVT.

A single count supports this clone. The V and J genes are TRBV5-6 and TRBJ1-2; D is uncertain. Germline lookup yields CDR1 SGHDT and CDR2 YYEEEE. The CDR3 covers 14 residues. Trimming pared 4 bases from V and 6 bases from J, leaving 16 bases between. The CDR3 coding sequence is TGTGCCAGCAGCCCAACCCCACCGAGGCATGGCTACACCTTC. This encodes CASSPTPPRHGYTF.

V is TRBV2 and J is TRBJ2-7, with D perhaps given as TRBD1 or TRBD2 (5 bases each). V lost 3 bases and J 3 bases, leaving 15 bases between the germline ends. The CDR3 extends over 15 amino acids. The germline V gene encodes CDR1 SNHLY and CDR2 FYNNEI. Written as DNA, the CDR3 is TGTGCCAGCAGTGAGACTGGGGGACGAGGCTACGAGCAGTACTTC. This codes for CASSETGGRGYEQYF.

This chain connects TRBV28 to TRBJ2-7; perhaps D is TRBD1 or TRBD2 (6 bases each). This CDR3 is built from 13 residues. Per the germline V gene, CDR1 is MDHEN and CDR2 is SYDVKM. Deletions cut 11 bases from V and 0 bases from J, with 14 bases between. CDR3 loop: CAAGLGGSYEQYF. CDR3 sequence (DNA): TGTGCCGCGGGGCTAGGGGGCTCCTACGAGCAGTACTTC.

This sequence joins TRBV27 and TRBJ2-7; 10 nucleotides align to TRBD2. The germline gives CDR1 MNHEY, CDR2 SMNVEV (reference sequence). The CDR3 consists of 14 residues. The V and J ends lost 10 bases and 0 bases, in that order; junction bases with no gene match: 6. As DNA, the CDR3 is TGTGCCACCGGGACTAGCGCCAGCTCCTACGAGCAGTACTTC. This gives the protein CATGTSASSYEQYF.

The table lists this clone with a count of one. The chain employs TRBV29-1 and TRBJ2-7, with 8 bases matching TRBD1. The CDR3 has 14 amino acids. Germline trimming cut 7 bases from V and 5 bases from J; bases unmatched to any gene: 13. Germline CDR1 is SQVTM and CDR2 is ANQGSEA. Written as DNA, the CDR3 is TGCAGCGCTTCAGCAGGGGGCCCCCGGGACGAGCAGTACTTC. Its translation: CSASAGGPRDEQYF.

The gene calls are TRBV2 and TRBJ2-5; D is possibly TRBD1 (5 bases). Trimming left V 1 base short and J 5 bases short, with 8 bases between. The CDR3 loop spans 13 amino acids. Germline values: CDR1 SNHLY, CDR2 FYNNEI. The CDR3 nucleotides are TGTGCCAGCAGTGAAGAGGGGTGGGAGACCCAGTACTTC. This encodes CASSEEGWETQYF.

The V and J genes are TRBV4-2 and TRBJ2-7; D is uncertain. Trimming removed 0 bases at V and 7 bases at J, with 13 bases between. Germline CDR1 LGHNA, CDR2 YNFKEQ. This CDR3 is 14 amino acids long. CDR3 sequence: CASSQDQTSSEQYF. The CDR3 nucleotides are TGTGCCAGCAGCCAAGATCAAACATCGTCTGAGCAGTACTTC.

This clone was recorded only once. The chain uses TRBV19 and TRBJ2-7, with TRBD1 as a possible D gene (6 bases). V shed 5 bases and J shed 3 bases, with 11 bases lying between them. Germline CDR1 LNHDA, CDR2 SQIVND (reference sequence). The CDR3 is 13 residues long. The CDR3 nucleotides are TGTGCCAGTAGTCCAGGGACATTCTACGAGCAGTACTTC. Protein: CASSPGTFYEQYF.

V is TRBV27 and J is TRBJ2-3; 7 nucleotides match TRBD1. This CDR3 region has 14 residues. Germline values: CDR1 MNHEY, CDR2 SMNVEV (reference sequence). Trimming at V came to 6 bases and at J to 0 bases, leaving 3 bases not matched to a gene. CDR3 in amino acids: CASRTTGSTDTQYF. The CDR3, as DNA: TGTGCCAGCAGGACGACAGGGAGCACAGATACGCAGTATTTT.

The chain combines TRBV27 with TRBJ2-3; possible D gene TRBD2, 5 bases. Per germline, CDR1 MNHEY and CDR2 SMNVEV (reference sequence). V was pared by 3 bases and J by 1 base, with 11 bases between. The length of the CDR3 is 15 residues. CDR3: CASSLADFRTDTQYF. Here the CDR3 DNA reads TGTGCCAGCAGTTTGGCGGACTTTCGCACAGATACGCAGTATTTT.

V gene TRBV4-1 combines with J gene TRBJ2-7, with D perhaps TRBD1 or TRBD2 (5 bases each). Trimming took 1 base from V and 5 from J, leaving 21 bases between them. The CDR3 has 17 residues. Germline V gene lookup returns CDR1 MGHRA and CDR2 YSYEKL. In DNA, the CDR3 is TGCGCCAGCAGCCAAGTGTGGGCGGCTATAGGGGAGAACGAGCAGTACTTC. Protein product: CASSQVWAAIGENEQYF.

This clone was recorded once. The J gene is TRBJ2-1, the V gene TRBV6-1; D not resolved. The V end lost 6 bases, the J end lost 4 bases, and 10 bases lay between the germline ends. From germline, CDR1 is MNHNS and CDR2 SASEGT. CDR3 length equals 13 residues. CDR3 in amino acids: CASSKPSYNEQFF. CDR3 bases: TGTGCCAGCAGCAAGCCGAGTTACAATGAGCAGTTCTTC.

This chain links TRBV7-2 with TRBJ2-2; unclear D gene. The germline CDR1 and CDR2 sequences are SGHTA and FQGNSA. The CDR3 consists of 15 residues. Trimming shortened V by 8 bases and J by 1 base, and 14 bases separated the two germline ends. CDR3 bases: TGTGCCAGCCGAGACCGAGACCAGAACACCGGGGAGCTGTTTTTT. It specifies CASRDRDQNTGELFF.

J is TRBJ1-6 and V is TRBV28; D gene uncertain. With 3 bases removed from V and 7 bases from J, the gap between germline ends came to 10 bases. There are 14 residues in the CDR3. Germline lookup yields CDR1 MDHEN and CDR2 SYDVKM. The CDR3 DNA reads TGTGCCAGCAGTTTCCCAGGAAGCAATTCACCCCTCCACTTT. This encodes CASSFPGSNSPLHF. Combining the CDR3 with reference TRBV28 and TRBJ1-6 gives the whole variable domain DVKVTQSSRYLVKRTGEKVFLECVQDMDHENMFWYRQDPGLGLRLIYFSYDVKMKEKGDIPEGYSVSREKKERFSLILESASTNQTSMYLCASSFPGSNSPLHFGNGTRLTVT.

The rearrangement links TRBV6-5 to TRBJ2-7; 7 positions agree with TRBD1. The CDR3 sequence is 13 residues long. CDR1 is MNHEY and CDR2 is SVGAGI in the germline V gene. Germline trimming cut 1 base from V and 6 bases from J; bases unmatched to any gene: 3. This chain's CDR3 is CASSYLKGAEQYF. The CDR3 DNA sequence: TGTGCCAGCAGTTACTTGAAGGGGGCCGAGCAGTACTTC.

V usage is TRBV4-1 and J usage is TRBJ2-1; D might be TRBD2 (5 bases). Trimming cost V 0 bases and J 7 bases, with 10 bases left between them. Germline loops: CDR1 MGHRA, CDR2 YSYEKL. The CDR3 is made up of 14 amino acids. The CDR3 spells CASSQEKRGNEQFF. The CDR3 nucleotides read TGCGCCAGCAGCCAAGAAAAGCGAGGGAATGAGCAGTTCTTC.

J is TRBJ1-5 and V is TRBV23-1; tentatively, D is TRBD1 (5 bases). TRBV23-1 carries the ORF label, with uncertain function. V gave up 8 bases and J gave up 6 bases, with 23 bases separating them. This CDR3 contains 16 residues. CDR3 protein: CASWREGRVEGQPQHF. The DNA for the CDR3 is TGCGCCAGCTGGCGGGAGGGGCGGGTAGAGGGTCAGCCCCAGCATTTT.

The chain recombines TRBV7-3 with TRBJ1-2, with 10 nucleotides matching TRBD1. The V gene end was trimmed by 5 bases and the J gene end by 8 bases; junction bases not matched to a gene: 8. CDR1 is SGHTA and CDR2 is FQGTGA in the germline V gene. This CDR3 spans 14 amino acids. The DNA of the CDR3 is TGTGCCAGCAGCCGACAGGGGGCTAGTGGAGGCTACACCTTC. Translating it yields CASSRQGASGGYTF.